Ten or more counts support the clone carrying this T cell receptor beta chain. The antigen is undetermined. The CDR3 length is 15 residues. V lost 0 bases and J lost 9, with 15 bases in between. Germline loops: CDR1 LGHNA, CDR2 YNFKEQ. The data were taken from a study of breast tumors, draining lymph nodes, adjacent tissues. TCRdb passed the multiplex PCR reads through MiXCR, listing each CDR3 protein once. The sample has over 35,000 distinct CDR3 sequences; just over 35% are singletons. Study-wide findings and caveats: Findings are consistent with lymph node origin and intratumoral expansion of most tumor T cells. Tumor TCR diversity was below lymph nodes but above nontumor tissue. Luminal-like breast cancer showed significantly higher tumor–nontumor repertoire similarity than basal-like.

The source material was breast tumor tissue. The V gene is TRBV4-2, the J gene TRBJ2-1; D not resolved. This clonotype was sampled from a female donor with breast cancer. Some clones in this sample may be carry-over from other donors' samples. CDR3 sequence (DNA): TGTGCCAGCAGCCAAGATCCGCTCCTAGTTGGTGAGCAGTTCTTC. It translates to CASSQDPLLVGEQFF.